What follows are 29 T cell receptor beta chains derived from one specimen sequenced in a study of cytomegalovirus exposure and HLA in healthy donors. The PCR contained 60 Vbeta and 13 Jbeta primers. TCRdb's table, derived via immunoSEQ multiplex PCR, lists solely in-frame clones and lacks some. The sample carries 84,000 or so clones, less than 85% recorded once. Sequencing was carried out using PBMCs. These receptors were obtained from a woman in her 50s in good health and CMV-seronegative.

The chain couples TRBV5-4 to TRBJ1-3; 8 nucleotides align to TRBD1. CDR3 length equals 15 residues. CDR1 is SGHNT, CDR2 YYREEE, per germline (reference sequence). V lost 0 bases and J lost 6; bases outside the gene matches: 5. The CDR3 coding sequence is TGTGCCAGCAGCTTGGGGACAGGGCCAGTAAACACCATATATTTT. Translating gives CASSLGTGPVNTIYF.

The chain employs TRBV19 and TRBJ1-1; 7 bases match TRBD1. After removal of 5 bases from V and 12 bases from J, the junction contained 9 bases not matched to a gene. This CDR3 is 12 amino acids long. Germline-derived CDR1 and CDR2 are LNHDA and SQIVND (reference sequence). CDR3 bases: TGTGCCAGTAGTTTGAACAGGGGAATAACTTTCTTT. Translating gives CASSLNRGITFF. The full variable domain, completed using reference TRBV19 and TRBJ1-1, is DGGITQSPKYLFRKEGQNVTLSCEQNLNHDAMYWYRQDPGQGLRLIYYSQIVNDFQKGDIAEGYSVSREKKESFPLTVTSAQKNPTAFYLCASSLNRGITFFGQGTRLTVV.

This clone turned up a few times. V gene TRBV6-5 combines with J gene TRBJ2-5, with TRBD1 matching over 8 bases. J gave up 5 bases and V 2 bases, and 7 bases lay outside the gene matches. The V gene's germline CDR1 is MNHEY and CDR2 SVGAGI. The CDR3 spans 15 residues. The CDR3 region is CASSYGVRGPETQYF. The CDR3 DNA reads TGTGCCAGCAGTTACGGCGTCAGGGGGCCGGAGACCCAGTACTTC.

The chain carries TRBV11-2 and TRBJ2-2; D is uncertain. V was cut by 3 bases and J by 5 bases, with 10 bases left in between. Per germline, CDR1 SGHAT and CDR2 FQNNGV. The CDR3 has 14 residues. The CDR3 coding sequence is TGTGCCAGCAGCTTGCTTAGATCTACCGGGGAGCTGTTTTTT. This gives the protein CASSLLRSTGELFF.

The rearrangement joins TRBV6-5 to TRBJ2-1; 7 nucleotides agree with TRBD1. This CDR3 comprises 13 residues. The V gene end was trimmed by 6 bases and the J gene end by 6 bases; junction bases not matched to a gene: 5. Germline V gene lookup returns CDR1 MNHEY and CDR2 SVGAGI. The CDR3 DNA sequence: TGTGCCAGCAGCCGGACAGGAGTCAATGAGCAGTTCTTC. Residues: CASSRTGVNEQFF.

The chain recombines TRBV6-6 with TRBJ1-2; 7 bases are a match to TRBD1. CDR1 MNHNY and CDR2 SVGAGI come from the germline V gene (reference sequence). This CDR3 has 15 residues. J gave up 2 bases and V 5 bases, and 8 bases lay outside the gene matches. The CDR3 sequence: CASSLDGTENYGYTF. In DNA form, the CDR3 reads TGTGCCAGCAGTCTGGATGGGACAGAGAACTATGGCTACACCTTC.

The chain joins TRBV6-1 to TRBJ2-5; D perhaps matches TRBD2 (6 bases). The germline V gene has CDR1 MNHNS and CDR2 SASEGT. Trimming removed 2 bases at V and 1 base at J, with 11 bases between. This CDR3 is built from 15 residues. The CDR3 loop is CASSEYPTSQETQYF. CDR3 DNA sequence: TGTGCCAGCAGTGAATATCCGACTAGCCAAGAGACCCAGTACTTC.

This clone was detected once. This chain joins TRBV6-4 and TRBJ2-1; 7 bases agree with TRBD1. J gave up 2 bases and V 0 bases, and 7 bases lay outside the gene matches. This CDR3 comprises 17 residues. Germline lookup yields CDR1 MRHNA and CDR2 SNTAGT. CDR3 sequence (DNA): TGTGCCAGCAGTGACTCTCAGACAGGGTTGACCTACAATGAGCAGTTCTTC. Protein sequence: CASSDSQTGLTYNEQFF.

This clone was observed a handful of times. V and J are TRBV28 and TRBJ2-1; TRBD1 is a possible D gene (5 bases). CDR3 size: 14 residues. V was cut by 3 bases and J by 7 bases, with 13 bases left in between. Germline V CDR1 and CDR2: MDHEN, SYDVKM. The CDR3 here is CASSFSGYSNEQFF. The DNA of the CDR3 is TGTGCCAGCAGTTTCTCAGGGTATTCGAATGAGCAGTTCTTC.

The genes are TRBV15 and TRBJ2-7, with 8 positions matching TRBD1. The CDR3 contains 16 residues. After removal of 1 base from V and 4 bases from J, the junction contained 9 bases not matched to a gene. Germline values: CDR1 LNHNV, CDR2 YYDKDF (reference sequence). The CDR3 loop reads CATSRGLGQDRYEQYV. CDR3 sequence (DNA): TGTGCCACCAGCAGAGGGTTGGGACAGGACAGATACGAGCAGTACGTC.

Of note for this clone: Other DNA sequences of this sample code for an identical CDR3. The V gene is TRBV7-6, the J gene TRBJ2-3; 7 positions agree with TRBD2. The length of the CDR3 is 14 residues. V shed 3 bases, J shed 2 bases, and the junction held 2 bases outside the gene matches. Germline V lookup: CDR1 SGHVS, CDR2 FNYEAQ. The CDR3 spells CASSFGLVTDTQYF. DNA for the CDR3: TGTGCCAGCAGCTTCGGACTAGTCACAGATACGCAGTATTTT.

This clone was recorded once. V gene TRBV7-9 combines with J gene TRBJ1-2; TRBD1 might be the D (5 bases). CDR3 length equals 15 residues. Germline CDR1 and CDR2: SEHNR and FQNEAQ (reference sequence). V lost 7 bases and J lost 3, with 18 bases in between. CDR3 region: CASTNYLKGDYGYTF. The CDR3 coding sequence is TGTGCCAGCACCAATTATCTTAAAGGGGACTATGGCTACACCTTC.

The rearrangement uses TRBV27 and TRBJ1-2; 10 bases align to TRBD1. V was clipped by 4 bases and J by 5 bases; unmatched bases: 4. Germline V lookup: CDR1 MNHEY, CDR2 SMNVEV (reference sequence). The CDR3 is made up of 14 amino acids. The CDR3 DNA sequence: TGTGCCAGCAGTTCCGGGACAGGGGTTTATGGCTACACCTTC. Its protein is CASSSGTGVYGYTF.

This chain links TRBV2 with TRBJ2-2, with 9 bases matching TRBD2. Looked up from germline, CDR1 is SNHLY and CDR2 is FYNNEI. This CDR3 region has 15 residues. Trimming removed 8 bases from V and 7 bases from J; junction bases left unmatched: 11. As DNA, the CDR3 is TGTGCCAGCTCGAGGGCGGGAGGGCCTGGCGGGGAGCTGTTTTTT. This translates into CASSRAGGPGGELFF.

The chain carries TRBV28 and TRBJ1-5; the D is unclear. Germline V gene sequence: CDR1 MDHEN, CDR2 SYDVKM. Trimming left V 5 bases short and J 3 bases short, with 17 bases between. The CDR3 is 16 residues long. In DNA form, the CDR3 reads TGTGCCAGCAGTCTAATTTCGACACACACCAATCAGCCCCAGCATTTT. As protein: CASSLISTHTNQPQHF.

This CDR3 reads CASSTTGTQNPISYEQYF. The CDR3, as DNA: TGTGCCAGTAGTACGACCGGGACACAAAATCCTATCTCCTACGAGCAGTACTTC. The rearrangement joins TRBV19 to TRBJ2-7; maybe TRBD1 (6 bases). The V gene's germline CDR1 is LNHDA and CDR2 SQIVND (reference sequence). This CDR3 spans 18 amino acids. V was cut by 4 bases and J by 0 bases, with 22 bases left in between.

The table lists this clone with a few counts. Other DNA sequences in this specimen translate into the identical CDR3. The CDR3 region has the DNA TGCGCCAGCAGCTTGGCGGGGGACTATGGCTACACCTTC. Amino acids: CASSLAGDYGYTF. The chain employs TRBV5-1 and TRBJ1-2; D might be TRBD1 (5 bases). Germline V gene lookup returns CDR1 SGHRS and CDR2 YFSETQ. This CDR3 is 13 amino acids long. The V and J ends lost 0 bases and 3 bases respectively, with 6 bases between them.

This chain joins TRBV7-9 and TRBJ1-1, with D hard to call. Trimming cost V 1 base and J 5 bases, with 5 bases left between them. This CDR3 comprises 12 residues. Germline assignment: CDR1 SEHNR and CDR2 FQNEAQ (reference sequence). Here the CDR3 reads CASSLGATEAFF. The DNA of the CDR3 is TGTGCCAGCAGCTTAGGGGCGACTGAAGCTTTCTTT.

CDR3 residues: CASSSGTGPPLHF. The CDR3 DNA reads TGTGCCAGCAGCTCAGGGACAGGGCCACCCCTCCACTTT. The chain couples TRBV7-8 to TRBJ1-6, with TRBD1 matching 9 bases. From germline, CDR1 is SGHVS and CDR2 FQNEAQ. This CDR3 is 13 amino acids long. The trim removed 4 bases at V and 11 bases at J, leaving 3 bases unmatched.

J is TRBJ2-1 and V is TRBV9; D unresolved. Trimming pared 0 bases from V and 4 bases from J, leaving 14 bases between. CDR3 length equals 16 residues. Germline loops: CDR1 SGDLS, CDR2 YYNGEE. CDR3 bases: TGTGCCAGCAGCGTAGGGGTCAGCGAAATATACAATGAGCAGTTCTTC. Translation: CASSVGVSEIYNEQFF.

V usage is TRBV11-3 and J usage is TRBJ2-1, with 11 positions matching TRBD2. The CDR3 has 15 residues. V lost 1 base and J lost 6; bases outside the gene matches: 2. The germline V gene encodes CDR1 SGHNT and CDR2 YENEEA. The CDR3 spells CASSLGTSGFNEQFF. CDR3 coding DNA: TGTGCCAGCAGCTTAGGGACTAGCGGGTTCAATGAGCAGTTCTTC. The entire variable domain, with the rest obtained from reference TRBV11-3 and TRBJ2-1, is as follows: EAGVVQSPRYKIIEKKQPVAFWCNPISGHNTLYWYLQNLGQGPELLIRYENEEAVDDSQLPKDRFSAERLKGVDSTLKIQPAELGDSAVYLCASSLGTSGFNEQFFGPGTRLTVL.

CDR3 protein: CASKGGKNTEAFF. The CDR3 nucleotides read TGTGCCAGCAAAGGAGGGAAGAACACTGAAGCTTTCTTT. The chain has TRBV28 and TRBJ1-1, with no clear D. In germline, CDR1 is MDHEN, CDR2 SYDVKM. CDR3 length: 13 residues. The ends were cut back, 7 bases at V and 1 base at J, with 10 bases in the middle.

This chain connects TRBV27 to TRBJ2-3, with 10 bases aligning to TRBD1. The J segment lost 4 bases and the V segment lost 10 bases, leaving 11 bases of the junction unmatched. Germline CDR1 is MNHEY and CDR2 is SMNVEV (reference sequence). The CDR3 spans 15 residues. CDR3 in amino acids: CATKGLDRGADTQYF. For the CDR3, the DNA is TGTGCCACCAAGGGTTTGGACAGGGGGGCAGATACGCAGTATTTT.

V usage is TRBV2 and J usage is TRBJ1-1; D gene uncertain. With 7 bases removed from V and 8 bases from J, the gap between germline ends came to 11 bases. The CDR3 loop spans 11 amino acids. From germline, CDR1 is SNHLY and CDR2 FYNNEI. CDR3 region: CASKTVQEAFF. The CDR3 region has the DNA TGTGCCAGCAAAACAGTACAAGAAGCTTTCTTT.

V gene TRBV12-5 combines with J gene TRBJ2-3; tentatively, D is TRBD2 (7 bases). Between the trimmed V and J ends, which lost 1 base and 4 bases, there was a span of 12 bases. This CDR3 is built from 15 residues. CDR1 and CDR2 (germline): LGHNT, FRNRAP. The CDR3 region is CASGLERGGPDTQYF. The DNA for the CDR3 is TGTGCTAGTGGTTTGGAGAGGGGGGGCCCAGATACGCAGTATTTT.

The chain joins TRBV2 to TRBJ1-5, with D possibly matching TRBD1 (6 bases). Germline V gives CDR1 SNHLY, CDR2 FYNNEI. The CDR3 has 13 amino acids. The V end lost 7 bases, the J end lost 0 bases, and 7 bases lay between the germline ends. Here the CDR3 DNA reads TGTGCCAGCAAGGGGGATAGCAATCAGCCCCAGCATTTT. It translates to CASKGDSNQPQHF.

The V and J genes are TRBV11-1 and TRBJ2-1, with 7 bases that match TRBD2. This CDR3 contains 15 residues. Germline V gives CDR1 SGHAT, CDR2 FQDESV (reference sequence). The V segment lost 5 bases and the J segment 5 bases; nucleotides outside the gene matches: 9. Here the CDR3 reads CASSRPLAYDNEQFF. Here the CDR3 DNA reads TGTGCCAGCAGCCGGCCACTAGCGTACGACAATGAGCAGTTCTTC. The whole variable domain, filled in from reference TRBV11-1 and TRBJ2-1, reads EAEVAQSPRYKITEKSQAVAFWCDPISGHATLYWYRQILGQGPELLVQFQDESVVDDSQLPKDRFSAERLKGVDSTLKIQPAELGDSAMYLCASSRPLAYDNEQFFGPGTRLTVL.

The genes are TRBV18 and TRBJ2-1; D may be TRBD2 (5 bases). CDR1 KGHSH and CDR2 LQKENI come from the germline V gene. V lost 2 bases to trimming and J lost 9 bases, with 11 bases between them. This CDR3 is 13 amino acids long. The CDR3 is CASSPRELGEQFF. CDR3 in DNA: TGTGCCAGCTCACCAAGGGAGCTTGGTGAGCAGTTCTTC.

The gene calls are TRBV27 and TRBJ1-2; the match to TRBD1 covers 7 bases. Germline-derived CDR1 and CDR2 are MNHEY and SMNVEV (reference sequence). The CDR3 totals 13 residues. The trim removed 6 bases at V and 6 bases at J, leaving 7 bases unmatched. The CDR3, as DNA: TGTGCCAGCAGCCTCACAGGGGTAGATGGCTACACCTTC. This gives the protein CASSLTGVDGYTF.